The TCR beta chain under discussion was sequenced for a study of regulatory T cells in long-lasting Graves disease. Study summary: The study counted Graves' disease as persistent given over 5 years of antithyroid drugs and positive TSH receptor antibodies.

This clonotype was counted at least ten times. Its cognate antigen is unknown. Indicated time point: persistent/refractory GD, antithyroid drugs over 5 years with positive TRAb. Isolated PBMC RNA provided the starting material for the TCR library. The study, taken as a whole, reports: Patients whose Graves' disease persisted exhibited lower TCR diversity than those newly diagnosed. Persistent disease was associated with favored TRBV28 usage and with favored use of TRBJ1-2 and TRBJ2-5. Peripheral blood was the sole material, not thyroid tissue.

The CDR3 sequence is 14 residues long. V lost 5 bases and J lost 5, with 15 bases in between. Germline CDR1 and CDR2: PRHDT and FYEKMQ (reference sequence). Through Arm-PCR of CDR3 regions and iRepertoire HTBI primers, TCR beta libraries were built. Via MiXCR, TCRdb re-called the multiplex PCR reads, giving one row per CDR3 protein. Of about 310,000 distinct CDR3 sequences in the sample, around 21% were seen once. The chain carries TRBV13 and TRBJ1-1; D uncertain. The specimen comprised peripheral blood mononuclear cells (PBMCs), sampled when the disease was refractory, from a patient treated with antithyroid drugs. The TCR sequence derives from a female donor with Graves disease. The CDR3 DNA sequence: TGTGCCAGCAGCCCTAAAGCGGAACGGACTGAAGCTTTCTTT. It yields the protein CASSPKAERTEAFF.